Presented here are 15 T cell receptor beta chains from one specimen sequenced in a study of cytomegalovirus exposure and HLA in healthy donors. Sequencing was performed with immunoSEQ multiplex PCR; in TCRdb, only in-frame clones are kept and a portion is missing. The repertoire includes 70,000 or so clones, 90% to 95% of them detected once, and approximately 1.5% sits in the top ten. What was sequenced was PBMCs. The receptors were gathered from a man younger than 35 in good health and CMV-seropositive.

V usage is TRBV5-1 and J usage is TRBJ2-1; no clear D gene. This CDR3 has 16 amino acids. From germline, CDR1 is SGHRS and CDR2 YFSETQ. Trimming left V 2 bases short and J 6 bases short, with 18 bases between. The DNA of the CDR3 is TGCGCCAGCAGCTTTCCCTATTTGGGTAGCCTCAATGAGCAGTTCTTC. It is translated as CASSFPYLGSLNEQFF. The full variable domain, with the rest looked up from reference TRBV5-1 and TRBJ2-1, is KAGVTQTPRYLIKTRGQQVTLSCSPISGHRSVSWYQQTPGQGLQFLFEYFSETQRNKGNFPGRFSGRQFSNSRSEMNVSTLELGDSALYLCASSFPYLGSLNEQFFGPGTRLTVL.

The chain uses TRBV28 and TRBJ2-1; 9 nucleotides align to TRBD1. V trimming: 8 bases; J trimming: 4 bases; junction bases outside the gene matches: 6. The CDR3 contains 14 residues. The V gene's germline CDR1 is MDHEN and CDR2 SYDVKM. The CDR3 here is CASAGTGRYNEQFF. For the CDR3, the DNA is TGTGCCAGCGCCGGGACAGGGAGATACAATGAGCAGTTCTTC.

The chain is built from TRBV5-1 and TRBJ2-3, with D possibly being TRBD1 (6 bases). This CDR3 is 18 amino acids long. Trimming removed 2 bases at V and 1 base at J, with 20 bases between. Germline loops: CDR1 SGHRS, CDR2 YFSETQ. As DNA, the CDR3 is TGCGCCAGCAGCTTTCAGGGGCCGCTTCTGAAACGCACAGATACGCAGTATTTT. This encodes CASSFQGPLLKRTDTQYF.

The V gene is TRBV6-5, the J gene TRBJ1-2; D is perhaps TRBD1 (5 bases). The V gene lost 7 bases and the J gene lost 3 bases, with 15 bases spanning the gap. The germline V gene has CDR1 MNHEY and CDR2 SVGAGI. The CDR3 runs 14 residues. The DNA for the CDR3 is TGTGCCAGCATGGAATCAGGGCGCCACTATGGCTACACCTTC. It is translated as CASMESGRHYGYTF.

V is TRBV2 and J is TRBJ2-2; D is undetermined. This CDR3 comprises 14 residues. The germline V gene has CDR1 SNHLY and CDR2 FYNNEI. The V gene lost 5 bases and the J gene lost 6 bases, with 13 bases spanning the gap. CDR3 nucleotides: TGTGCCAGCAGTCTTATGCAGGATTCCGGGGAGCTGTTTTTT. Protein: CASSLMQDSGELFF.

The chain has TRBV2 and TRBJ1-3; D uncertain. The V end was cut by 6 bases, the J end by 0 bases, with 12 bases between. Germline V CDR1 and CDR2: SNHLY, FYNNEI. CDR3 size: 15 residues. The CDR3 loop reads CASSLRASSGNTIYF. DNA for the CDR3: TGTGCCAGCAGCCTGCGGGCCAGCTCTGGAAACACCATATATTTT.

The rearrangement joins TRBV7-2 to TRBJ2-3; a possible D gene is TRBD2 (6 bases). The CDR3 totals 14 residues. V was cut by 2 bases and J by 0 bases, with 6 bases left in between. The germline gives CDR1 SGHTA, CDR2 FQGNSA. CDR3 in DNA: TGTGCCAGCAGCTTAAGCGGGAGCACAGATACGCAGTATTTT. This encodes CASSLSGSTDTQYF. Based on the CDR3 plus reference TRBV7-2 and TRBJ2-3, the full variable domain is GAGVSQSPSNKVTEKGKDVELRCDPISGHTALYWYRQSLGQGLEFLIYFQGNSAPDKSGLPSDRFSAERTGGSVSTLTIQRTQQEDSAVYLCASSLSGSTDTQYFGPGTRLTVL.

The DNA for the CDR3 is TGTGCTAGTGGGGTCGGGAGTTCCTACAATGAGCAGTTCTTC. Translated, it gives CASGVGSSYNEQFF. This chain connects TRBV12-5 to TRBJ2-1; TRBD2 is a possible D gene (6 bases). Trimming took 6 bases from V and 1 from J, leaving 10 bases between them. This CDR3 has 14 residues. The germline gives CDR1 LGHNT, CDR2 FRNRAP.

This clone was found once. The chain uses TRBV20-1 and TRBJ2-4, with 8 bases that match TRBD1. The CDR3 totals 10 residues. V shed 6 bases, J shed 15 bases, and the junction held 7 bases outside the gene matches. CDR1 is DFQATT, CDR2 SNEGSKA, per germline (reference sequence). Written as DNA, the CDR3 is TGCAGTGCCGGGACAGGTGCCCTGTACTTC. It translates to CSAGTGALYF.

The chain is built from TRBV18 and TRBJ1-1, with unresolved D. The CDR3 sequence is 14 residues long. The V gene lost 3 bases and the J gene lost 3 bases, with 11 bases spanning the gap. The germline gives CDR1 KGHSH, CDR2 LQKENI. The CDR3: CASSPWASDTEAFF. As DNA, the CDR3 is TGTGCCAGCTCACCGTGGGCTTCGGACACTGAAGCTTTCTTT.

The chain carries TRBV11-3 and TRBJ2-5; tentative D call: TRBD2 (5 bases). The CDR3 contains 15 residues. Trimming took 5 bases from V and 5 from J, leaving 18 bases between them. The V gene's germline CDR1 is SGHNT and CDR2 YENEEA. DNA of the CDR3: TGTGCCAGCAGCGCCTCTACAACGGGGTGGGAGACCCAGTACTTC. Translated: CASSASTTGWETQYF.

This clone is medium-sized by share. The CDR3 region has the DNA TGTGCCAGCAGTGATCCCGGGACAGGGGGCCGGCAGCCCCAGCATTTT. Amino acid sequence: CASSDPGTGGRQPQHF. V gene TRBV6-1 combines with J gene TRBJ1-5, with 12 bases lining up with TRBD1. CDR1 MNHNS and CDR2 SASEGT come from the germline V gene. With 3 bases clipped from V and 7 bases from J, the junction kept 7 bases outside the gene matches. This CDR3 region has 16 residues.

The rearrangement uses TRBV28 and TRBJ1-1, with 7 bases aligning to TRBD1. The CDR3 covers 15 residues. CDR1 is MDHEN, CDR2 SYDVKM, per germline. V dropped 5 bases and J dropped 4; count of bases not matched to a gene: 10. The CDR3 here is CASSPSTGDLTEAFF. In DNA form, the CDR3 reads TGTGCCAGCAGTCCATCCACAGGGGATCTCACTGAAGCTTTCTTT.

This clone was counted a single time. The chain uses TRBV11-1 and TRBJ2-7; 7 nucleotides align to TRBD1. Germline CDR1 and CDR2: SGHAT and FQDESV (reference sequence). The CDR3 has 15 amino acids. V lost 4 bases, J lost 2 bases, and 8 bases stayed unmatched. CDR3 in DNA: TGTGCCAGCAGCTCACGGACAGGCCAGACCTACGAGCAGTACTTC. Protein: CASSSRTGQTYEQYF.

The chain couples TRBV6-5 to TRBJ2-7, with 14 bases fitting TRBD2. Germline V CDR1 and CDR2: MNHEY, SVGAGI. After removal of 4 bases from V and 4 bases from J, the junction contained 6 bases not matched to a gene. This CDR3 spans 16 amino acids. CDR3 region: CASSFTGTSGSYEQYF. The CDR3, as DNA: TGTGCCAGCAGTTTCACCGGGACTAGCGGGAGTTACGAGCAGTACTTC.